This TCR beta chain comes out of a study of T cells after yellow fever vaccination. Germline V CDR1 and CDR2: LGHDT, YNNKEL (reference sequence). Germline trimming cut 4 bases from V and 9 bases from J; bases unmatched to any gene: 6. The CDR3 runs 13 residues. TCRdb passed the 5' RACE reads through MiXCR, listing each CDR3 protein once. Of around 310,000 distinct CDR3 sequences listed, 3% to 4.5% are singletons. The TCR comes from a man in his late teens or twenties who received the YFV17D yellow fever vaccine. The source was PBMCs, collected 5 days after the yellow fever booster vaccination. This chain links TRBV3-1 with TRBJ1-5, with TRBD1 matching 7 bases. CDR3: CASSRGDSWPQHF. DNA of the CDR3: TGTGCCAGCAGCCGGGGGGACAGTTGGCCCCAGCATTTT. The variable domain in full, completed from reference TRBV3-1 and TRBJ1-5, reads DTAVSQTPKYLVTQMGNDKSIKCEQNLGHDTMYWYKQDSKKFLKIMFSYNNKELIINETVPNRFSPKSPDKAHLNLHINSLELGDSAVYFCASSRGDSWPQHFGDGTRLSIL.